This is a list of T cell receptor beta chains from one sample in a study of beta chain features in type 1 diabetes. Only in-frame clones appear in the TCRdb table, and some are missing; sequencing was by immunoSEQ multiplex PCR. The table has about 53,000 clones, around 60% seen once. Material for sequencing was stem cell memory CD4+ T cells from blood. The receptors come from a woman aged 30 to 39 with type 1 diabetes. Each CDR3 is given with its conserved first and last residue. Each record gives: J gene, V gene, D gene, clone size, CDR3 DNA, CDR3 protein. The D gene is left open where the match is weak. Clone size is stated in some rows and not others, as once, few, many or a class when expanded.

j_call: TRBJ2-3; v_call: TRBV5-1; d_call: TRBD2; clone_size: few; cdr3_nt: TGCGCCAGCAAGACTAGCGACACAGATACGCAGTATTTT; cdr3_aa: CASKTSDTDTQYF
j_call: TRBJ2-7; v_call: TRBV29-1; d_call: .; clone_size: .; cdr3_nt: TGCAGCGCCAGTGGGGATAGCGGCGCCTACGAGCAGTACTTC; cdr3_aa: CSASGDSGAYEQYF
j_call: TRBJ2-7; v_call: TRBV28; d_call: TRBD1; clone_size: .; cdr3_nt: TGTGCCAGCAGTTCCGTCCCGGGACAGGGCTCTACCTACGAGCAGTACTTC; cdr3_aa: CASSSVPGQGSTYEQYF
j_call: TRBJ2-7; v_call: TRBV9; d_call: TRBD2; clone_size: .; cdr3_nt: TGTGCCAGCAGTGTCGGGCGGGAGGCCTCCTACGAGCAGTACTTC; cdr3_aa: CASSVGREASYEQYF
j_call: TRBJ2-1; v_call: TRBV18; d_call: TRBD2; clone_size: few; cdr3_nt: TGTGCCAGCTCACCACCGCTAGCGGGTAGCTCCTACAATGAGCAGTTCTTC; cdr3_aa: CASSPPLAGSSYNEQFF
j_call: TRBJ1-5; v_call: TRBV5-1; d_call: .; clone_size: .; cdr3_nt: TGCGCCAGCAGCTTGGCCGCGGGAAGGAATCAGCCCCAGCATTTT; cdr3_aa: CASSLAAGRNQPQHF
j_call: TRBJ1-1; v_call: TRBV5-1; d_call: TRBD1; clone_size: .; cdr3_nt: TGCGCCAGCAGTCCAGGGGGTATGAACACTGAAGCTTTCTTT; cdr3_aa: CASSPGGMNTEAFF
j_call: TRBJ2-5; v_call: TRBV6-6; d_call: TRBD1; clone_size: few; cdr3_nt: TGTGCCAGCAGTTACTCGGCAGGGGGCGAGTTGGAGACCCAGTACTTC; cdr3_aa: CASSYSAGGELETQYF
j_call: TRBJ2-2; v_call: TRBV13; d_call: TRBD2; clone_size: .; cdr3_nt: TGTGCCAGCACCCTTTTAACTAGCGGGAGCACCGGGGAGCTGTTTTTT; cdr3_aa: CASTLLTSGSTGELFF
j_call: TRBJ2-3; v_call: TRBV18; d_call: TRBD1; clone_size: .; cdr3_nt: TGTGCCAGCTCAGGACAGGGGATTATGGCAGATACGCAGTATTTT; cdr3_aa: CASSGQGIMADTQYF
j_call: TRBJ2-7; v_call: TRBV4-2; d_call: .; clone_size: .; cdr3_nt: TGTGCCAGCAGCCAAGGCTCAGGACTACTGACCTACGAGCAGTACTTC; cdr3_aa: CASSQGSGLLTYEQYF
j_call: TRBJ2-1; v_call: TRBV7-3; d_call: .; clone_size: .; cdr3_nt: TGTGCCAACCACCGTGGGGACTCCCACAATGAGCAGTTCTTC; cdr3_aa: CANHRGDSHNEQFF
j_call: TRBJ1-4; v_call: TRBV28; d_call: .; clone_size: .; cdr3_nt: TGTGCCAGCGGTAGATCGGCAACTAATGGAAAACTGTTTTTT; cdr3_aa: CASGRSATNGKLFF
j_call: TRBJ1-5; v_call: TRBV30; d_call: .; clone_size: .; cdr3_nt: TGTGCCTGGAGTGTACTGGGCAATTTAAAGAGACAGCCCCAGCATTTT; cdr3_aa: CAWSVLGNLKRQPQHF
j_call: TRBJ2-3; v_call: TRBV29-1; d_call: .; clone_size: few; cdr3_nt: TGCAGCGTAGGAGGGGGCACAGATACGCAGTATTTT; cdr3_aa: CSVGGGTDTQYF
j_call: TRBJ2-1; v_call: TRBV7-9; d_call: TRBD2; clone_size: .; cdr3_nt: TGTGCCAGCAGCCCTTGGACTAGCGGGATCCATGAGCAGTTCTTC; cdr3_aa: CASSPWTSGIHEQFF
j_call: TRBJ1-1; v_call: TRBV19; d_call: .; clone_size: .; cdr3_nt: TGTGCCAGTAGTATTCTCACGACAAGAAAAGACACTGAAGCTTTCTTT; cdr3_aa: CASSILTTRKDTEAFF
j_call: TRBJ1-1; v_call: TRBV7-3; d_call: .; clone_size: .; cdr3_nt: TGTGCCAGCAGCTTAGCCAGGGGAACTGAAGCTTTCTTT; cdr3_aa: CASSLARGTEAFF
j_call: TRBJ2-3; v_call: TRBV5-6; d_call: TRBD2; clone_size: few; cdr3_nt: TGTGCCAGCAGCTGGAGAAGTCGGGGGGAGGTACCCACAGATACGCAGTATTTT; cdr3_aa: CASSWRSRGEVPTDTQYF
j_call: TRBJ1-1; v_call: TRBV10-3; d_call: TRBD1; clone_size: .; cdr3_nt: TGTGCCATCAGTGTACAGGGGGGTATAGACACTGAAGCTTTCTTT; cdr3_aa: CAISVQGGIDTEAFF
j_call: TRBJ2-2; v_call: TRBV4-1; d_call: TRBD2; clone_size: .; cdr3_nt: TGCGCCAGCAGCCAAGAAGCGGGAAGCACCGGGGAGCTGTTTTTT; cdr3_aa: CASSQEAGSTGELFF
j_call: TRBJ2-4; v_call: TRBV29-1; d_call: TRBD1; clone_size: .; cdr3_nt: TGCAGCGTACTGGGACAGGCGGAAAACATTCAGTACTTC; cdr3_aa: CSVLGQAENIQYF
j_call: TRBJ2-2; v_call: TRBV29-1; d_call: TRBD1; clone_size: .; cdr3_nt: TGCAGCGTTGAAGATGTAGGGACAGAGGGAACCGGGGAGCTGTTTTTT; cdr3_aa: CSVEDVGTEGTGELFF
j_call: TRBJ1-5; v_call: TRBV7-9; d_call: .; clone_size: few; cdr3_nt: TGTGCCAGCAGCTTAGGAGGAAGTCAGCCCCAGCATTTT; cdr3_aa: CASSLGGSQPQHF
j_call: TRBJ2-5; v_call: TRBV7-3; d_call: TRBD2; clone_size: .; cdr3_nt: TGTGCCAGCAGCTTAATTGAGACTAGCGGGGCCCAACAAGAGACCCAGTACTTC; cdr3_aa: CASSLIETSGAQQETQYF
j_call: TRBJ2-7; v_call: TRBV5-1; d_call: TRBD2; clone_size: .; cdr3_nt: TGCGCCAGCAGGCCCCCAGCGGGAGTAGCCGAGCAGTACTTC; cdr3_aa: CASRPPAGVAEQYF
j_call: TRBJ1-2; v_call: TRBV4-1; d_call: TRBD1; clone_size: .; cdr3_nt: TGCGCCAGCAGCCGCACCGGGACAGGGGGCAACTATGGCTACACCTTC; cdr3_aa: CASSRTGTGGNYGYTF
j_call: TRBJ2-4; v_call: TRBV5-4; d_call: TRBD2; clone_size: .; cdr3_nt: TGTGCCAGCAGCCCCGCACTAGCGGGAGGACAAAACATTCAGTACTTC; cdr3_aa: CASSPALAGGQNIQYF
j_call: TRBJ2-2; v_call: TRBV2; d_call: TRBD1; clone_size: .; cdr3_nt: TGTGCCAGCAGTGGACAGGGAAGGACCGGGGAGCTGTTTTTT; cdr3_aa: CASSGQGRTGELFF
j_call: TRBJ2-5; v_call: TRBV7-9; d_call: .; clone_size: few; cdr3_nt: TGTGCCAGCAGCGCCATGGGCAGCCAAGAGACCCAGTACTTC; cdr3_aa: CASSAMGSQETQYF
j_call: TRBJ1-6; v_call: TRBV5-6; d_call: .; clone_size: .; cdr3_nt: TGTGCCAGCAGCGTGGACAGACGTAATTCACCCCTCCACTTT; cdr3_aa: CASSVDRRNSPLHF
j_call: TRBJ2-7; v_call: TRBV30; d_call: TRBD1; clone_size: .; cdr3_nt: TGTGCCTGGTCACGGGACAGGGGTTCGTACGAGCAGTACTTC; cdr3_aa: CAWSRDRGSYEQYF
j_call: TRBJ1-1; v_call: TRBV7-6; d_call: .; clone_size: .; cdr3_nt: TGTGCCAGCAGCACTACCGGCTCAAGGACTGAAGCTTTCTTT; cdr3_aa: CASSTTGSRTEAFF
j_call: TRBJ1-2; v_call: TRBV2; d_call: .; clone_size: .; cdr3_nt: TGTGCCAGCAGTGACTTGGGGCTCTATGGCTACACCTTC; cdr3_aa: CASSDLGLYGYTF
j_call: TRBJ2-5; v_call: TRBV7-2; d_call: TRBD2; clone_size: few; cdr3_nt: TGTGCCAGCAGCTTAGTCGCGGGAGCGGAGACCCAGTACTTC; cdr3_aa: CASSLVAGAETQYF
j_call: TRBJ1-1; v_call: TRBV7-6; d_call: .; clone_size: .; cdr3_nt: TGTGCCAGCAGCTCGCAACGGGACACTGAAGCTTTCTTT; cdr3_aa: CASSSQRDTEAFF
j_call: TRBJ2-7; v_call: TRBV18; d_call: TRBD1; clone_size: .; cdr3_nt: TGTGCCAGCTCACGTCCGGGACAGGCCCTCTCCTACGAGCAGTACTTC; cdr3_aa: CASSRPGQALSYEQYF
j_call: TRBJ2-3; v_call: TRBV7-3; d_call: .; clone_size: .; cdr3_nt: TGTGCCAGCAGCTTAATCGGTAGGAGTACGCAGTATTTT; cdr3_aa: CASSLIGRSTQYF